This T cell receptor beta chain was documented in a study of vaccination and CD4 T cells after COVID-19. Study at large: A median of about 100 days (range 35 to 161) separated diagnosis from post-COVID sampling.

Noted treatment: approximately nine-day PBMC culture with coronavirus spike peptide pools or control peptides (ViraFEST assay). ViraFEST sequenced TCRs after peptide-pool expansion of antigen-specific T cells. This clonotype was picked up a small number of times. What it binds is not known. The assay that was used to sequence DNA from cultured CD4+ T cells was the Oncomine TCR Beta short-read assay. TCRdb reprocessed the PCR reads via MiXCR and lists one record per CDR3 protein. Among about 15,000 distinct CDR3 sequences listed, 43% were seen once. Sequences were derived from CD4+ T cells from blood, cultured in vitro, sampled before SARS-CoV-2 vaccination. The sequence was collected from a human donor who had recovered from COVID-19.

The CDR3 DNA is TGTGCCAGCAGCCGCCCGGGGGGGCGGACTGAAGCTTTCTTT. Protein product: CASSRPGGRTEAFF. V is TRBV27 and J is TRBJ1-1; D might be TRBD1 (6 bases). The CDR3 is 14 residues long. From germline, CDR1 is MNHEY and CDR2 SMNVEV (reference sequence). Trimming stripped 6 bases from V and 5 bases from J, with 16 bases between.